Presented here are 13 T cell receptor beta chains from one specimen sequenced in a study of CD8+ T cells in alopecia areata. Sequencing templates came from extracted RNA that was reverse transcribed into cDNA. Clones were sequenced by immunoSEQ multiplex PCR, and TCRdb holds only the in-frame ones, with some missing. The sample has 120,000 to 150,000 clones, approximately 50% seen once. The sequencing sample was made of CD4+ T cells sorted from blood. The origin of the receptors is a human donor with alopecia areata.

The CDR3 sequence: CASSPAGTGDYNEQFF. In DNA, the CDR3 is TGTGCCAGCAGCCCGGCCGGGACAGGGGACTACAATGAGCAGTTCTTC. The gene calls are TRBV14 and TRBJ2-1, with TRBD1 identical over 10 bases. The length of the CDR3 is 16 residues. Germline V gene sequence: CDR1 SGHDN, CDR2 FVKESK. With 4 bases clipped from V and 3 bases from J, the junction kept 6 bases outside the gene matches.

V gene TRBV27 combines with J gene TRBJ2-5; 7 bases are a match to TRBD1. The V gene's germline CDR1 is MNHEY and CDR2 SMNVEV (reference sequence). The CDR3 loop spans 14 amino acids. Trimming cost V 5 bases and J 5 bases; bases outside gene matches: 8. The CDR3 bases are TGTGCCAGCAGTGCAAACAGGGGAAGGGAGACCCAGTACTTC. Residues: CASSANRGRETQYF.

A single count supports this clone. The chain is built from TRBV29-1 and TRBJ2-1; 8 bases line up with TRBD2. From germline, CDR1 is SQVTM and CDR2 ANQGSEA. V was clipped by 8 bases and J by 6 bases; unmatched bases: 6. CDR3 length: 12 residues. For the CDR3, the DNA is TGCAGCCTAGGGACTAGGACCAATGAGCAGTTCTTC. It yields the protein CSLGTRTNEQFF.

The J gene is TRBJ2-1, the V gene TRBV7-3; D might be TRBD2 (5 bases). V gave up 2 bases and J gave up 0 bases, with 11 bases separating them. Germline-derived CDR1 and CDR2 are SGHTA and FQGTGA. This CDR3 has 16 amino acids. CDR3 amino acids: CASSLGLAASYNEQFF. The DNA of the CDR3 is TGTGCCAGCAGCTTAGGCCTAGCCGCCTCCTACAATGAGCAGTTCTTC.

This clone was counted a few times. J is TRBJ1-1 and V is TRBV29-1; D uncertain. Germline loops: CDR1 SQVTM, CDR2 ANQGSEA. The CDR3 runs 13 residues. The V gene lost 7 bases and the J gene lost 3 bases, with 15 bases spanning the gap. The CDR3 DNA sequence: TGCAGCGACGTGGGTGGCTGGGACACTGAAGCTTTCTTT. Amino acids: CSDVGGWDTEAFF.

This clone was picked up a small number of times. V usage is TRBV5-1 and J usage is TRBJ2-5; D is perhaps TRBD1 (7 bases). The V and J ends lost 4 bases and 5 bases respectively, with 15 bases between them. This CDR3 spans 14 amino acids. Germline loops: CDR1 SGHRS, CDR2 YFSETQ. CDR3 amino acids: CASSAGQLGETQYF. The CDR3 DNA is TGCGCCAGCAGCGCGGGACAGTTGGGGGAGACCCAGTACTTC. Variable domain in full (rest from reference TRBV5-1 and TRBJ2-5): KAGVTQTPRYLIKTRGQQVTLSCSPISGHRSVSWYQQTPGQGLQFLFEYFSETQRNKGNFPGRFSGRQFSNSRSEMNVSTLELGDSALYLCASSAGQLGETQYFGPGTRLLVL.

The CDR3 loop reads CSAARTSGTDEQFF. The CDR3 nucleotides read TGCAGCGCCGCCCGGACTAGCGGGACCGATGAGCAGTTCTTC. The rearrangement uses TRBV29-1 and TRBJ2-1, with TRBD2 identical over 12 bases. The CDR3 spans 14 residues. CDR1 and CDR2 (germline): SQVTM, ANQGSEA. The J segment lost 8 bases and the V segment lost 7 bases, leaving 9 bases of the junction unmatched.

This clone was picked up a small number of times. V is TRBV29-1 and J is TRBJ2-3; D may be TRBD2 (5 bases). Germline loops: CDR1 SQVTM, CDR2 ANQGSEA. The CDR3 contains 13 residues. V was shortened by 7 bases and J by 1 base, with 12 bases between the two germline ends. The CDR3 region has the DNA TGCAGCGCAACCGGGGTAGGCACAGATACGCAGTATTTT. Its translation: CSATGVGTDTQYF.

This clone was seen more than once but under ten times. The chain combines TRBV6-5 with TRBJ1-5; 9 bases are a match to TRBD1. V trimming: 0 bases; J trimming: 7 bases; junction bases outside the gene matches: 4. CDR3 length: 15 amino acids. Germline CDR1 is MNHEY and CDR2 is SVGAGI. The CDR3 nucleotides are TGTGCCAGCAGTTACTCGGGACAGGGTGGCCAGCCCCAGCATTTT. Its protein is CASSYSGQGGQPQHF.

This clone was recorded a few times. No DNA is shown, since the ends of the CDR3 on it are uncertain; the CDR3 is the one TCRdb lists. The V and J genes are TRBV4-1 and TRBJ2-7; no DNA check was done on the table's D call, TRBD1. CDR1 is MGHRA and CDR2 is YSYEKL in the germline V gene. The CDR3 length equals 15 residues, ends included. The CDR3 here is CASSLSLHPGYEQYF.

This sequence joins TRBV5-1 and TRBJ2-2, with 7 bases fitting TRBD2. With V trimmed by 4 bases and J by 3 bases, 3 bases remained unmatched. The V gene's germline CDR1 is SGHRS and CDR2 YFSETQ. The length of the CDR3 is 14 residues. The CDR3 region is CASSPTSDTGELFF. The CDR3 DNA reads TGCGCCAGCAGCCCAACTAGCGACACCGGGGAGCTGTTTTTT.

The chain recombines TRBV27 with TRBJ2-1; 13 bases fit TRBD2. CDR1 MNHEY and CDR2 SMNVEV come from the germline V gene (reference sequence). This CDR3 is built from 15 residues. V gave up 6 bases and J gave up 5 bases; unmatched junction bases: 4. The CDR3 DNA sequence: TGTGCCAGCAGCAGACTAGCGGGAGGTAACAATGAGCAGTTCTTC. Translation: CASSRLAGGNNEQFF.

This clone was counted between two and nine times. V usage is TRBV7-9 and J usage is TRBJ2-1; 11 bases align to TRBD2. The CDR3 has 15 residues. Germline CDR1 SEHNR, CDR2 FQNEAQ (reference sequence). V gave up 0 bases and J gave up 8 bases; unmatched junction bases: 3. CDR3 bases: TGTGCCAGCAGCTTAGCCGGGACTAGCGGCGATGAGCAGTTCTTC. Protein sequence: CASSLAGTSGDEQFF.